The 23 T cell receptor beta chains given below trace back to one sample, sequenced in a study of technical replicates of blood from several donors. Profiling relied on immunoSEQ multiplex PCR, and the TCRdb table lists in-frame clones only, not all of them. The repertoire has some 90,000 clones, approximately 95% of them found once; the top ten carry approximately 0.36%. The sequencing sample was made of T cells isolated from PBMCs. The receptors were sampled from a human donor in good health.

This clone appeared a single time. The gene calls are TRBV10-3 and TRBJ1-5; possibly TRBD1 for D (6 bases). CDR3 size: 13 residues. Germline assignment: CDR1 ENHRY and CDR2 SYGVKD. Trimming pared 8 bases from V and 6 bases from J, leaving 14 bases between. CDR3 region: CAIYGGDGQPQHF. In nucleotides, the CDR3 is TGTGCCATCTATGGGGGCGACGGTCAGCCCCAGCATTTT.

CDR3 coding DNA: TGTGCCAGCAGCTTCGGACAGGGCGGCTACACCTTC. This codes for CASSFGQGGYTF. The chain combines TRBV14 with TRBJ1-2; 8 bases are shared with TRBD1. V was clipped by 5 bases and J by 8 bases; unmatched bases: 4. This CDR3 comprises 12 residues. In germline, CDR1 is SGHDN, CDR2 FVKESK.

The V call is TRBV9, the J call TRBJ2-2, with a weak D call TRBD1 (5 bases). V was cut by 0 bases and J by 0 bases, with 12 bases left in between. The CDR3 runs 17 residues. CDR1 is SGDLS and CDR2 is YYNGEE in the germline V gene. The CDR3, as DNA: TGTGCCAGCAGCGTAGGTTCAGGGCTCACGAACACCGGGGAGCTGTTTTTT. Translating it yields CASSVGSGLTNTGELFF.

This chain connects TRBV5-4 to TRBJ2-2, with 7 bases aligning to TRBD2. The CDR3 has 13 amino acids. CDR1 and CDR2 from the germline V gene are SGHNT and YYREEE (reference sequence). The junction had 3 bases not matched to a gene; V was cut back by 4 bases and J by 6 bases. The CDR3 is CASSAGLAGELFF. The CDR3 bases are TGTGCCAGCAGCGCCGGACTAGCCGGGGAGCTGTTTTTT. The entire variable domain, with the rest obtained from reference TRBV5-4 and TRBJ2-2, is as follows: ETGVTQSPTHLIKTRGQQVTLRCSSQSGHNTVSWYQQALGQGPQFIFQYYREEENGRGNFPPRFSGLQFPNYSSELNVNALELDDSALYLCASSAGLAGELFFGEGSRLTVL.

CDR3 amino acids: CASSREQGFYEQYF. CDR3 nucleotides: TGTGCCAGCAGCCGAGAACAGGGTTTCTACGAGCAGTACTTC. The chain uses TRBV11-3 and TRBJ2-7; maybe TRBD1 (6 bases). Germline values: CDR1 SGHNT, CDR2 YENEEA. CDR3 size: 14 residues. Trimming removed 5 bases from V and 3 bases from J, with 14 bases in between.

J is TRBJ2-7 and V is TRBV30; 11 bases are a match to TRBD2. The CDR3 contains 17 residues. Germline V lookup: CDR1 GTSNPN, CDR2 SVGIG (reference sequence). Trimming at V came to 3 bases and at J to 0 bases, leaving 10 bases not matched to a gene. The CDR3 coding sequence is TGTGCCTGGAGAGGGACTAGCGGTTCCTCTAGCTCCTACGAGCAGTACTTC. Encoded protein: CAWRGTSGSSSSYEQYF.

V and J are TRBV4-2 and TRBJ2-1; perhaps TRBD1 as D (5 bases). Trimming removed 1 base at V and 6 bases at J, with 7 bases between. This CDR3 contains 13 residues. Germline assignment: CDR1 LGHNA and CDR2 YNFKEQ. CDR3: CASSQVGANEQFF. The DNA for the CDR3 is TGTGCCAGCAGCCAAGTTGGGGCCAATGAGCAGTTCTTC.

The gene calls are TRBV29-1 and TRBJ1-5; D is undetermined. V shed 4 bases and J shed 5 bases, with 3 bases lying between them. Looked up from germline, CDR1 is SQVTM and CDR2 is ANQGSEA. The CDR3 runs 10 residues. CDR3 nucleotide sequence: TGCAGCGTTGGAGATCAGCCCCAGCATTTT. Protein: CSVGDQPQHF.

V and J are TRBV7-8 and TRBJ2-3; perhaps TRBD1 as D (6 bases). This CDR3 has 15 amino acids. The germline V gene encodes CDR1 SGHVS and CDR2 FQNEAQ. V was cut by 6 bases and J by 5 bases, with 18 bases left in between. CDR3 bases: TGTGCCAGCAGTAGACAGGTTGGGGGATTAGATACGCAGTATTTT. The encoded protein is CASSRQVGGLDTQYF.

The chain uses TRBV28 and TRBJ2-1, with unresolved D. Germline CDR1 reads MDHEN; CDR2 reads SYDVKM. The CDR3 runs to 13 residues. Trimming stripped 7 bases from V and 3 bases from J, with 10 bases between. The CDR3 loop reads CASNELYYNEQFF. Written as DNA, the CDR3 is TGTGCCAGCAATGAGCTATACTACAATGAGCAGTTCTTC.

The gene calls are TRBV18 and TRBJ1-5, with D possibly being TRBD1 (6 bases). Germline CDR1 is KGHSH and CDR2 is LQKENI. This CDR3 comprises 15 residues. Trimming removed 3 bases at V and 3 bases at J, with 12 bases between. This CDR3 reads CASSPGGGANQPQHF. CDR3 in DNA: TGTGCCAGCTCACCGGGCGGGGGGGCCAATCAGCCCCAGCATTTT. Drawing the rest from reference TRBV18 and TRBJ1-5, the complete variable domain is NAGVMQNPRHLVRRRGQEARLRCSPMKGHSHVYWYRQLPEEGLKFMVYLQKENIIDESGMPKERFSAEFPKEGPSILRIQQVVRGDSAAYFCASSPGGGANQPQHFGDGTRLSIL.

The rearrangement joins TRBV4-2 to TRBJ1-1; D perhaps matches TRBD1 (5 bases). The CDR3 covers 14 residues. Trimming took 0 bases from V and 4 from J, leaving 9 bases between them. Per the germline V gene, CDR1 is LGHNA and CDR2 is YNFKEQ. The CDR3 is CASSQESRATEAFF. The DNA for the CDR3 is TGTGCCAGCAGCCAAGAGTCCAGGGCCACTGAAGCTTTCTTT.

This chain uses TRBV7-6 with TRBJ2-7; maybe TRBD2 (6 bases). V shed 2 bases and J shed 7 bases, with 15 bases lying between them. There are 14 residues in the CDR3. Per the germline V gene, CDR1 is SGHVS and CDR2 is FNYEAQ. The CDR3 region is CASSLYGRGSEQYF. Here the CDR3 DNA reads TGTGCCAGCAGCTTATACGGGAGAGGCTCGGAGCAGTACTTC.

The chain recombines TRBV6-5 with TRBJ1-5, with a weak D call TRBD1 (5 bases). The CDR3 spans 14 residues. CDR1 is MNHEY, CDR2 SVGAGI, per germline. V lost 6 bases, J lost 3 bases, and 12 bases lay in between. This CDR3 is CASSRRQTNQPQHF. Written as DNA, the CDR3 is TGTGCCAGCAGCCGCCGACAGACCAATCAGCCCCAGCATTTT.

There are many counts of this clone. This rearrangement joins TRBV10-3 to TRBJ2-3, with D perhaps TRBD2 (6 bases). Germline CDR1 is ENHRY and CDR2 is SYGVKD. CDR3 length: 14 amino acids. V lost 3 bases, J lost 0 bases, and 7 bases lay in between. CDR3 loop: CAISESGSTDTQYF. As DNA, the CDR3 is TGTGCCATCAGTGAAAGCGGGAGCACAGATACGCAGTATTTT.

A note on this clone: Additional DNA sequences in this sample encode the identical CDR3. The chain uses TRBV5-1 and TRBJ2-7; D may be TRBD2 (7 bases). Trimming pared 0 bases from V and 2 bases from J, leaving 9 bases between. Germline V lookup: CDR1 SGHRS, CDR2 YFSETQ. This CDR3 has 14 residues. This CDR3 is CASSLAGGPYEQYF. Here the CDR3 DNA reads TGCGCCAGCAGCTTGGCCGGGGGGCCCTACGAGCAGTACTTC. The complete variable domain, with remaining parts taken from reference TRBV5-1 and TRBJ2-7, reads KAGVTQTPRYLIKTRGQQVTLSCSPISGHRSVSWYQQTPGQGLQFLFEYFSETQRNKGNFPGRFSGRQFSNSRSEMNVSTLELGDSALYLCASSLAGGPYEQYFGPGTRLTVT.

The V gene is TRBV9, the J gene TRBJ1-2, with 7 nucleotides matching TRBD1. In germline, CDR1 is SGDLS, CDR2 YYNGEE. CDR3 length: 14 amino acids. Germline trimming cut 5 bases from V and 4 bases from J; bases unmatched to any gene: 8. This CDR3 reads CASRRGQASYGYTF. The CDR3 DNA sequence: TGTGCCAGCAGAAGGGGGCAGGCCTCCTATGGCTACACCTTC.

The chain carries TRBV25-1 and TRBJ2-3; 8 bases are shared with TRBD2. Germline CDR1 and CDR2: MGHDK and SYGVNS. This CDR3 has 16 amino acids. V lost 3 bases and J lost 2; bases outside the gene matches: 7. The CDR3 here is CASSDWTSPVTDTQYF. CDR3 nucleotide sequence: TGTGCCAGCAGTGATTGGACTAGCCCCGTCACAGATACGCAGTATTTT. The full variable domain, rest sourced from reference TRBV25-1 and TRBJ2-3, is EADIYQTPRYLVIGTGKKITLECSQTMGHDKMYWYQQDPGMELHLIHYSYGVNSTEKGDLSSESTVSRIRTEHFPLTLESARPSHTSQYLCASSDWTSPVTDTQYFGPGTRLTVL.

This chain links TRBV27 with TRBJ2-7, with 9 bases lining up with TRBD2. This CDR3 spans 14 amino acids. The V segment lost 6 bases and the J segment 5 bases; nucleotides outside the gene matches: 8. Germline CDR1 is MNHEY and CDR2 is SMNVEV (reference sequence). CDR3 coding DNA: TGTGCCAGCAGACCGGGACTAGCTATCCACGAGCAGTACTTC. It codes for CASRPGLAIHEQYF.

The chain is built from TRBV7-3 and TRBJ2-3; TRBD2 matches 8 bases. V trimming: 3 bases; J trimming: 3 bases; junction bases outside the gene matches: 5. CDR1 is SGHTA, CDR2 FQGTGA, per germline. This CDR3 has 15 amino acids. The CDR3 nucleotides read TGTGCCAGCAGCTTTGCGGGACTAGAGACAGATACGCAGTATTTT. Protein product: CASSFAGLETDTQYF.

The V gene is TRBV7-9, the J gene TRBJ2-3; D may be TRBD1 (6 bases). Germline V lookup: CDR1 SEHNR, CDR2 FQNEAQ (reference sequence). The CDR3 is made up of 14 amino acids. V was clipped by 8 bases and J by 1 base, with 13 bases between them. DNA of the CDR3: TGTGCCAGCCTTCAGACAGGCGGCACAGATACGCAGTATTTT. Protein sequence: CASLQTGGTDTQYF.

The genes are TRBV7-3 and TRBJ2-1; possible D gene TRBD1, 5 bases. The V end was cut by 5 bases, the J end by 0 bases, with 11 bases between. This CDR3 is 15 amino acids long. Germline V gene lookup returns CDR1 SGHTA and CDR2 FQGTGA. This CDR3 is CASSPSQGSYNEQFF. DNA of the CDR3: TGTGCCAGCAGCCCGAGCCAGGGCTCCTACAATGAGCAGTTCTTC.

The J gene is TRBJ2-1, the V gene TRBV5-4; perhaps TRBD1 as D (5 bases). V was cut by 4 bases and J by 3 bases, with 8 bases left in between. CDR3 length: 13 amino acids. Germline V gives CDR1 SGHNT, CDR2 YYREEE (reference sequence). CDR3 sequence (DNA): TGTGCCAGCAGCCCCGACAGCTACAATGAGCAGTTCTTC. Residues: CASSPDSYNEQFF.